This T cell receptor beta chain was recovered during a study of Ad26.COV2.S vaccination and SARS-CoV-2 variants. Looking at the study overall: A participant enrolled in the COV1001 Ad26.COV2.S trial arm provided the sample.

TCRdb's table, derived via immunoSEQ multiplex PCR, lists solely in-frame clones and lacks some. The repertoire consists of some 520,000 clones, with around 85% occurring once and the leading ten covering 9.5% to 15%. Study-wide points: Non-spike TCR breadth was similar in vaccine and placebo recipients. Researchers cautioned that TCR breadth and depth analyses may have underestimated total T cell responses.

A word on this clone: The antigen remains undetermined.

Germline V lookup: CDR1 SGHRS, CDR2 YFSETQ. The V gene end was trimmed by 0 bases and the J gene end by 0 bases; junction bases not matched to a gene: 5. CDR3 size: 19 residues. Regarding treatment: 15 to 20 received Ad26.COV2.S at low or high dose, single or two shots; about 5 received placebo; per-sample allocation not given. Day 63 after the first vaccine or placebo injection was the time point for sampling. The donor's status was that of an adult aged 18-55 years in Boston. The rearrangement uses TRBV5-1 and TRBJ2-1; 14 nucleotides line up with TRBD2. Sample: peripheral blood, taken in a trial of Ad26.COV2.S vaccine versus placebo. The receptor was isolated from a person aged 18-60 years who received the Ad26.COV2.S COVID-19 vaccine or a placebo. The CDR3 loop is CASSLALGLAGVSYNEQFF. In nucleotides, the CDR3 is TGCGCCAGCAGCTTGGCCCTGGGACTAGCGGGAGTCTCCTACAATGAGCAGTTCTTC.